This T cell receptor (beta chain) was obtained from a study of regulatory T cells in long-lasting Graves disease. HTBI primers from iRepertoire and Arm-PCR of CDR3 regions yielded the TCR beta libraries. Each CDR3 protein is one row after TCRdb ran MiXCR on the multiplex PCR reads. The table records under 300,000 distinct CDR3 sequences, around 21% of them present only once. Time point indicated: newly diagnosed GD, antithyroid drugs for less than 3 months. From RNA extracted from PBMCs, the TCR library was made. The CDR3 is made up of 14 amino acids. CDR1 and CDR2 (germline): DFQATT, SNEGSKA (reference sequence). The V gene end was trimmed by 6 bases and the J gene end by 2 bases; junction bases not matched to a gene: 6.

This TCR came from a female donor with Graves disease. The sample here was peripheral blood mononuclear cells (PBMCs), taken at new diagnosis, from a patient treated with antithyroid drugs. The rearrangement links TRBV20-1 to TRBJ1-5; 8 positions agree with TRBD1. Written as DNA, the CDR3 is TGCAGTGCGCCCGAGACAGGGGGCAATCAGCCCCAGCATTTT. Amino acids: CSAPETGGNQPQHF.